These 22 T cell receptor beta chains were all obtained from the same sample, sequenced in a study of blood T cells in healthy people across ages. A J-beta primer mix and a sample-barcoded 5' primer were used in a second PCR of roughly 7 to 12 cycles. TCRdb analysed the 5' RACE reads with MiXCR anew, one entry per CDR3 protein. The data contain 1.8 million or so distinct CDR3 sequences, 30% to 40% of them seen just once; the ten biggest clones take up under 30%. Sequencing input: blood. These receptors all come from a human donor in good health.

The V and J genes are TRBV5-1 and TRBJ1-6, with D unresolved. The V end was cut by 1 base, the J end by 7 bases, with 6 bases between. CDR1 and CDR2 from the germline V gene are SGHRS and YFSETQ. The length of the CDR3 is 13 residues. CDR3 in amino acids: CASSLMPNSPLHF. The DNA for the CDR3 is TGCGCCAGCAGCTTGATGCCAAATTCACCCCTCCACTTT. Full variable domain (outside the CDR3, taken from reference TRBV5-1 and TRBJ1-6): KAGVTQTPRYLIKTRGQQVTLSCSPISGHRSVSWYQQTPGQGLQFLFEYFSETQRNKGNFPGRFSGRQFSNSRSEMNVSTLELGDSALYLCASSLMPNSPLHFGNGTRLTVT.

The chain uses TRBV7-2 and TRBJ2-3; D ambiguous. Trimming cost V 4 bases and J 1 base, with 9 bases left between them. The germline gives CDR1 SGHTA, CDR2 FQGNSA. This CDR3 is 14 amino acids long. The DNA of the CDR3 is TGTGCCAGCAGCTCCCAACGTCGCACAGATACGCAGTATTTT. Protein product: CASSSQRRTDTQYF. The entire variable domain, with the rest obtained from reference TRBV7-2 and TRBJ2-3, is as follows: GAGVSQSPSNKVTEKGKDVELRCDPISGHTALYWYRQSLGQGLEFLIYFQGNSAPDKSGLPSDRFSAERTGGSVSTLTIQRTQQEDSAVYLCASSSQRRTDTQYFGPGTRLTVL.

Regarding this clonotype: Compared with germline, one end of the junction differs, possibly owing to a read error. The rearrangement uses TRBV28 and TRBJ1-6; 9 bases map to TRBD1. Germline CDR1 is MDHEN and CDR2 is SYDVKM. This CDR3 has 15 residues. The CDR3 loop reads CASSSSGTGYSPFHF. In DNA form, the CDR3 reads TGTGCCAGCAGTTCCTCCGGGACAGGGTATTCACCCTTCCACTTT. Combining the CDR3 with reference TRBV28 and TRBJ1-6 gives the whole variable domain DVKVTQSSRYLVKRTGEKVFLECVQDMDHENMFWYRQDPGLGLRLIYFSYDVKMKEKGDIPEGYSVSREKKERFSLILESASTNQTSMYLCASSSSGTGYSPFHFGNGTRLTVT.

The CDR3 is CASSVVSGGPYEQFF. CDR3 in DNA: TGTGCCAGCAGCGTAGTGTCGGGGGGGCCCTATGAGCAGTTCTTC. V usage is TRBV9 and J usage is TRBJ2-1; 8 positions agree with TRBD2. Trimming removed 0 bases from V and 8 bases from J; junction bases left unmatched: 7. The germline CDR1 and CDR2 sequences are SGDLS and YYNGEE. This CDR3 comprises 15 residues. Full variable domain (missing parts from reference TRBV9 and TRBJ2-1): DSGVTQTPKHLITATGQRVTLRCSPRSGDLSVYWYQQSLDQGLQFLIQYYNGEERAKGNILERFSAQQFPDLHSELNLSSLELGDSALYFCASSVVSGGPYEQFFGPGTRLTVL.

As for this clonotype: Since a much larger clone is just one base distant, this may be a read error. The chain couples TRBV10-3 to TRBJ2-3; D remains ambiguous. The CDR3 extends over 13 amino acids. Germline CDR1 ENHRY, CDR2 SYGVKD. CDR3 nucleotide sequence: TGTGCCGTCAGTGAGGACAGCACAGATACGCAGTATTTT. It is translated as CAVSEDSTDTQYF.

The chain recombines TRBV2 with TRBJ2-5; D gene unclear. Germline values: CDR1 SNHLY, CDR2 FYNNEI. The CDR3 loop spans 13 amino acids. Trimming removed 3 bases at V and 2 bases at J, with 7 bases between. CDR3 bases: TGTGCCAGCAGTGATATGGGACAAGAGACCCAGTACTTC. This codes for CASSDMGQETQYF.

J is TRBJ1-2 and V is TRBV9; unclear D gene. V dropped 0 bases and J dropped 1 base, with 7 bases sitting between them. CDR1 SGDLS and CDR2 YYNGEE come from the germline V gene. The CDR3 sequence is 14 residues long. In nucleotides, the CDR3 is TGTGCCAGCAGCGTAGTCGGTTTTAACTATGGCTACACCTTC. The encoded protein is CASSVVGFNYGYTF.

The CDR3 here is CASSSQPGQSYEQYF. The CDR3 region has the DNA TGCGCCAGCAGCTCCCAGCCCGGACAGTCCTACGAGCAGTACTTC. The chain carries TRBV5-1 and TRBJ2-7; possibly TRBD1 for D (6 bases). With 3 bases removed from V and 1 base from J, the gap between germline ends came to 14 bases. CDR3 length: 15 residues. Germline CDR1 SGHRS, CDR2 YFSETQ.

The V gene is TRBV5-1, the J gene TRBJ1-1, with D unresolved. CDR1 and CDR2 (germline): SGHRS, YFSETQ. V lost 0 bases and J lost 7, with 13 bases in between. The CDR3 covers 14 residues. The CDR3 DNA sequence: TGCGCCAGCAGCTTGGTGGGGATTAGAGGTGAAGCTTTCTTT. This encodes CASSLVGIRGEAFF. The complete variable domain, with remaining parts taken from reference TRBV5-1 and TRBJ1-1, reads KAGVTQTPRYLIKTRGQQVTLSCSPISGHRSVSWYQQTPGQGLQFLFEYFSETQRNKGNFPGRFSGRQFSNSRSEMNVSTLELGDSALYLCASSLVGIRGEAFFGQGTRLTVV.

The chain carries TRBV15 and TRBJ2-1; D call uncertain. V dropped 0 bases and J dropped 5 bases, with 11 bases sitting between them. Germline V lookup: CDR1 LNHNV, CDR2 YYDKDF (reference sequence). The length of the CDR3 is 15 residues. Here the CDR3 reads CATSRDSDTDNEQFF. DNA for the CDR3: TGTGCCACCAGCAGAGATTCCGATACCGACAATGAGCAGTTCTTC.

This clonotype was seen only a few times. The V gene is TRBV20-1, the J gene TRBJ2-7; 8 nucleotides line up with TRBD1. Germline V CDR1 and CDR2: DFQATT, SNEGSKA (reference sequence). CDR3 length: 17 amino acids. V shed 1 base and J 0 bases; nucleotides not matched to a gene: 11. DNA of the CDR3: TGCAGTGCTAGAGTTTTAGAACCGGGACAGGTCTCCTACGAGCAGTACTTC. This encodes CSARVLEPGQVSYEQYF.

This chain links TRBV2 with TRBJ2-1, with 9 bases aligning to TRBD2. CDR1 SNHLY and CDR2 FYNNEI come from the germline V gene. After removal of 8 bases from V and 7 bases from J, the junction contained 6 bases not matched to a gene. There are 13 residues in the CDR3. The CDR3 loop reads CASGLAPRNEQFF. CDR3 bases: TGTGCCAGCGGACTAGCGCCAAGGAATGAGCAGTTCTTC.

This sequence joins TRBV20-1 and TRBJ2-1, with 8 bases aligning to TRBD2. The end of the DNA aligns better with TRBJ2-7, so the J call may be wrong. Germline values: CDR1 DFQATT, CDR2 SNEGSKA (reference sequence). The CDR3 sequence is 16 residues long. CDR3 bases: TGCAGTGCTAGAGCTCCGACTAGCGTTAACTACAATGAGCAGTACTTC. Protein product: CSARAPTSVNYNEQYF.

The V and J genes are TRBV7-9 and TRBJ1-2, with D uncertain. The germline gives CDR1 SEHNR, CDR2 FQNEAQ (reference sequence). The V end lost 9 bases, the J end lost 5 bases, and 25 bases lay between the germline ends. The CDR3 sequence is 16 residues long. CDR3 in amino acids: CASVGLFVADLYGYTF. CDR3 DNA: TGTGCCAGTGTCGGCCTCTTTGTAGCGGATCTATATGGCTACACCTTC.

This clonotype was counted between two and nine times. The CDR3 DNA sequence: TGCAGTGCCTCGAGCGCCGGGACAGGGTCCTACGAGCAGTACTTC. It codes for CSASSAGTGSYEQYF. The chain links TRBV20-1 to TRBJ2-7, with 9 bases matching TRBD1. Germline values: CDR1 DFQATT, CDR2 SNEGSKA (reference sequence). This CDR3 contains 15 residues. J lost 1 base, V lost 6 bases, and 10 bases had no gene match.

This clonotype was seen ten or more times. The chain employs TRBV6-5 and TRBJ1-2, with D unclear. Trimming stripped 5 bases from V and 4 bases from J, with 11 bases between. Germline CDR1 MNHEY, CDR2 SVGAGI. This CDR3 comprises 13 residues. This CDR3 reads CASSAGPLYGYTF. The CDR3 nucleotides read TGTGCCAGCAGTGCCGGTCCGCTCTATGGCTACACCTTC.

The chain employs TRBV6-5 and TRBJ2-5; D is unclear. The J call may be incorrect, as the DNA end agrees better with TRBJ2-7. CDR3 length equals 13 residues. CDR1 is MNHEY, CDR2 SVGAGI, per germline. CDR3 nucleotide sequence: TGTGCCAGCAGCCGCGACATGCGCTACGAGCAGTACTTC. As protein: CASSRDMRYEQYF.

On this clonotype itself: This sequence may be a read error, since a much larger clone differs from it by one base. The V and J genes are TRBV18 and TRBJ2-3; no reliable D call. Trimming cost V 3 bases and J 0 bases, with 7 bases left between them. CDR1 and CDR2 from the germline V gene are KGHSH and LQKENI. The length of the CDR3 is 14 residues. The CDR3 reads CASSPFPSTDTQYF. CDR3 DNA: TGTGCCAGCTCACCTTTCCCCAGCACAGATACGCAGTATTTT.

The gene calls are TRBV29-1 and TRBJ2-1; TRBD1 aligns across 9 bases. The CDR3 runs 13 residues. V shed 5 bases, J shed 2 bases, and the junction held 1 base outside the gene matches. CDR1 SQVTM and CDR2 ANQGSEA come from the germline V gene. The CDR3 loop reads CSVWDRAYNEQFF. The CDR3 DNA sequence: TGCAGCGTTTGGGACAGGGCCTACAATGAGCAGTTCTTC.

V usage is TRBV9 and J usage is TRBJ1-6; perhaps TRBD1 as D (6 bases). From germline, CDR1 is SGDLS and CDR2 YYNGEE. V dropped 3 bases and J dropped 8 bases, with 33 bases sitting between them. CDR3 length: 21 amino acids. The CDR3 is CASSDPLLASNRGGGYSPLHF. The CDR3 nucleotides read TGTGCCAGCAGCGATCCTCTTTTGGCTAGTAATCGAGGGGGTGGGTATTCACCCCTCCACTTT.

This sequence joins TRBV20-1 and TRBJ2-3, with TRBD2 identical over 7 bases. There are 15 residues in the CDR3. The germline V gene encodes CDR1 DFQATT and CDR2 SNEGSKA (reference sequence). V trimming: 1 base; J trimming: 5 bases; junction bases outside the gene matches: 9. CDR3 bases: TGCAGTGCTAGAGGACTAGCCGGTAATTTAGATACGCAGTATTTT. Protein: CSARGLAGNLDTQYF.

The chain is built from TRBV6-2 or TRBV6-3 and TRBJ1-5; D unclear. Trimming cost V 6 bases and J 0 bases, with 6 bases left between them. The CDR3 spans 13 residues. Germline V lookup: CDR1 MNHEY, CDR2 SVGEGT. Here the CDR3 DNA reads TGTGCCAGCAGCCCTTTTAGCAATCAGCCCCAGCATTTT. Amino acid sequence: CASSPFSNQPQHF.